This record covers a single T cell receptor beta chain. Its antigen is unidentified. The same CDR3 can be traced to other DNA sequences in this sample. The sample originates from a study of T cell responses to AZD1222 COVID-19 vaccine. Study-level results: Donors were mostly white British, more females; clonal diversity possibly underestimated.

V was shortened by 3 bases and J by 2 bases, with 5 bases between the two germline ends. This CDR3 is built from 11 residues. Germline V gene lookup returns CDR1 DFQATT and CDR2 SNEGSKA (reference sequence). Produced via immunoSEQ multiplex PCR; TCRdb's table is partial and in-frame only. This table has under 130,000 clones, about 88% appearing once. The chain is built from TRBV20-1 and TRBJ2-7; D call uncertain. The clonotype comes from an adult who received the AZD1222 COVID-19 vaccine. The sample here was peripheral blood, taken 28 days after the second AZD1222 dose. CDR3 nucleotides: TGCAGTGCTAGTAACCCCTACGAGCAGTACTTC. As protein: CSASNPYEQYF.